The entry below gives a single T cell receptor beta chain sequence along with its context. Its antigen is as yet unknown. This record belongs to a study of neoadjuvant nivolumab and ipilimumab in lung cancer. Study in general: Nivolumab 3 mg/kg was given days 1, 15 and 29, plus ipilimumab 1 mg/kg day 1 in combination. Study-wide findings and caveats: Pathologic regression was not significantly tied to TCR clonality.

The protocol was immunoSEQ multiplex PCR, while the TCRdb copy is restricted to in-frame clones and leaves out a portion. The sample lists 40,000 to 55,000 clones; around 89% were seen once. Germline CDR1 and CDR2: MNHEY and SVGAGI. Trimming left V 0 bases short and J 1 base short, with 7 bases between. The CDR3 runs to 15 residues. The gene calls are TRBV6-5 and TRBJ2-4; D unresolved. The receptor comes from an adult with non-small cell lung cancer. Some clones in this sample may be carry-over from other donors' samples. The starting material was blood, obtained before neoadjuvant nivolumab, alone or with ipilimumab. Here the CDR3 DNA reads TGTGCCAGCAGTTACTCTGCGAAGGCCAAAAACATTCAGTACTTC. Its protein is CASSYSAKAKNIQYF.